Included here is one T cell receptor beta chain sequence, with context. Its target is unknown. Using immunoSEQ multiplex PCR, the repertoire was profiled, and TCRdb retains in-frame clones only, with some absent. The sample has 130,000 or so clones, over 85% seen once; the top ten hold about 3%. This specimen comes from a study of cytomegalovirus exposure and HLA in healthy donors. CDR1 MDHEN and CDR2 SYDVKM come from the germline V gene. V lost 7 bases to trimming and J lost 5 bases, with 14 bases between them. The CDR3 runs to 13 residues. Study-level points and caveats: Clusters of TCRs from the first cohort tended to co-occur in the roughly 120 validation repertoires (as a later analysis found).

The sequenced sample consisted of PBMCs. This chain joins TRBV28 and TRBJ1-2; TRBD1 is a possible D gene (5 bases). This clonotype was sampled from a man aged 25 to 40 in good health and CMV-seronegative. CDR3 DNA: TGTGCCAGCAAATCGGGCAGGGTTTATGGCTACACCTTC. It translates to CASKSGRVYGYTF.